A single sample is the source of the 20 T cell receptor beta chains below, sequenced in a study of blood T cell repertoires in COVID-19. The table came from immunoSEQ multiplex PCR; TCRdb's copy has only in-frame clones and leaves some out. Of around 220,000 clones listed, 86% are singletons. Sequencing used peripheral blood. The receptors shown here come from a woman between 50 and 59 years old with acute or convalescent COVID-19.

This chain links TRBV6-5 with TRBJ2-7; 7 bases agree with TRBD2. The CDR3 runs to 15 residues. After removal of 0 bases from V and 4 bases from J, the junction contained 6 bases not matched to a gene. Germline loops: CDR1 MNHEY, CDR2 SVGAGI. In DNA, the CDR3 is TGTGCCAGCAGTTACTCATTTCTAGCGGAGTACGAGCAGTACTTC. This translates into CASSYSFLAEYEQYF.

This chain uses TRBV19 with TRBJ1-2; D might be TRBD1 (5 bases). CDR3 length: 16 amino acids. Germline assignment: CDR1 LNHDA and CDR2 SQIVND (reference sequence). V lost 2 bases to trimming and J lost 2 bases, with 15 bases between them. CDR3 sequence: CASSIPGDRPNYGYTF. Here the CDR3 DNA reads TGTGCCAGTAGTATACCGGGAGACAGACCCAACTATGGCTACACCTTC.

The chain couples TRBV7-3 to TRBJ2-2, with TRBD1 matching 10 bases. The CDR3 sequence is 14 residues long. CDR1 is SGHTA, CDR2 FQGTGA, per germline. The J segment lost 7 bases and the V segment lost 5 bases, leaving 4 bases of the junction unmatched. The DNA of the CDR3 is TGTGCCAGCAGCCGGGACAGGGGACACGGGGAGCTGTTTTTT. This codes for CASSRDRGHGELFF. The full variable domain, rest sourced from reference TRBV7-3 and TRBJ2-2, is GAGVSQTPSNKVTEKGKYVELRCDPISGHTALYWYRQSLGQGPEFLIYFQGTGAADDSGLPNDRFFAVRPEGSVSTLKIQRTERGDSAVYLCASSRDRGHGELFFGEGSRLTVL.

This chain joins TRBV18 and TRBJ2-7, with 9 bases lining up with TRBD1. The CDR3 has 14 amino acids. Germline lookup yields CDR1 KGHSH and CDR2 LQKENI. Unmatched junction bases numbered 6, after V lost 6 bases and J lost 3 bases. CDR3 coding DNA: TGTGCCAGCTCGCTACAGGGGGCGGGCTACGAGCAGTACTTC. Translating gives CASSLQGAGYEQYF. Full variable domain (remainder filled in from reference TRBV18 and TRBJ2-7): NAGVMQNPRHLVRRRGQEARLRCSPMKGHSHVYWYRQLPEEGLKFMVYLQKENIIDESGMPKERFSAEFPKEGPSILRIQQVVRGDSAAYFCASSLQGAGYEQYFGPGTRLTVT.

This chain links TRBV29-1 with TRBJ1-4; tentatively, D is TRBD1 (5 bases). Per germline, CDR1 SQVTM and CDR2 ANQGSEA. V dropped 7 bases and J dropped 7 bases, with 19 bases sitting between them. The CDR3 is 14 amino acids. The DNA for the CDR3 is TGCAGCGCCCAAGGGGTAGGGTTCGGTGAAAAACTGTTTTTT. This gives the protein CSAQGVGFGEKLFF. Drawing the rest from reference TRBV29-1 and TRBJ1-4, the complete variable domain is SAVISQKPSRDICQRGTSLTIQCQVDSQVTMMFWYRQQPGQSLTLIATANQGSEATYESGFVIDKFPISRPNLTFSTLTVSNMSPEDSSIYLCSAQGVGFGEKLFFGSGTQLSVL.

V is TRBV30 and J is TRBJ1-6, with unresolved D. The CDR3 has 14 amino acids. The ends were cut back, 1 base at V and 5 bases at J, with 9 bases in the middle. Germline V CDR1 and CDR2: GTSNPN, SVGIG (reference sequence). The CDR3: CAWSALRDNSPLHF. CDR3 DNA sequence: TGTGCCTGGAGTGCCCTACGGGATAATTCACCCCTCCACTTT.

The V gene is TRBV7-2, the J gene TRBJ1-1; D possibly corresponds to TRBD1 (5 bases). The CDR3 is 14 residues long. Germline CDR1 reads SGHTA; CDR2 reads FQGNSA. The V gene lost 5 bases and the J gene lost 5 bases, with 15 bases spanning the gap. CDR3 in DNA: TGTGCCAGCAGCCCCCAGGTGAAGGGGACTGAAGCTTTCTTT. Its translation is CASSPQVKGTEAFF.

CDR3 sequence: CASSRSDFGYTF. The DNA of the CDR3 is TGTGCCAGCAGCCGTAGTGATTTCGGCTACACCTTC. The V gene is TRBV7-9, the J gene TRBJ1-2; D remains unclear. Germline loops: CDR1 SEHNR, CDR2 FQNEAQ (reference sequence). Deletions cut 5 bases from V and 8 bases from J, with 12 bases between. CDR3 length: 12 amino acids.

This clone was recorded a few times. The chain is built from TRBV5-1 and TRBJ1-2; 9 nucleotides match TRBD1. Germline V gene data show CDR1 as SGHRS and CDR2 as YFSETQ. J lost 8 bases, V lost 4 bases, and 15 bases had no gene match. The length of the CDR3 is 16 residues. The CDR3 is CASSAPTGQGSQGYTF. The CDR3 region has the DNA TGCGCCAGCAGCGCGCCAACGGGACAGGGCTCTCAAGGCTACACCTTC.

The CDR3 bases are TGCGCCAGCTCCCGTTGGGGGAGGGATACGCAGTATTTT. Translating gives CASSRWGRDTQYF. The V gene is TRBV4-1, the J gene TRBJ2-3; a weak D match, TRBD2 (6 bases). Per germline, CDR1 MGHRA and CDR2 YSYEKL. Trimming cost V 8 bases and J 6 bases, with 15 bases left between them. The CDR3 runs to 13 residues.

This chain connects TRBV7-9 to TRBJ1-2; D is unresolved. This CDR3 is 15 amino acids long. Germline loops: CDR1 SEHNR, CDR2 FQNEAQ (reference sequence). V gave up 5 bases and J gave up 5 bases, with 18 bases separating them. CDR3 residues: CASSHPEGGLYGYTF. CDR3 in DNA: TGTGCCAGCAGCCACCCGGAGGGAGGCCTTTATGGCTACACCTTC.

This rearrangement joins TRBV11-1 to TRBJ1-2; 8 bases line up with TRBD1. Germline V gene lookup returns CDR1 SGHAT and CDR2 FQDESV (reference sequence). Trimming cost V 5 bases and J 7 bases; bases outside gene matches: 9. This CDR3 is 14 amino acids long. The CDR3 here is CASSKRGQERGYTF. The CDR3 DNA follows: TGTGCCAGCAGCAAGAGGGGACAGGAGCGTGGCTACACCTTC.

CDR3 nucleotide sequence: TGTGCCAGCAGCCTGGGACTAGCGGGGGGCCGGAATCAGCCGCAGTATTTT. Its protein product is CASSLGLAGGRNQPQYF. The rearrangement links TRBV7-2 to TRBJ2-3, with TRBD2 identical over 15 bases. Germline V gene sequence: CDR1 SGHTA, CDR2 FQGNSA. Losses at the gene ends were 5 bases for V and 10 bases for J; bases not matched to a gene: 13. CDR3 length: 17 amino acids.

The chain is built from TRBV15 and TRBJ1-6; D possibly corresponds to TRBD1 (6 bases). Germline values: CDR1 LNHNV, CDR2 YYDKDF (reference sequence). CDR3 length equals 14 residues. Trimming stripped 5 bases from V and 5 bases from J, with 10 bases between. The CDR3 here is CATSRGAHNSPLHF. The DNA for the CDR3 is TGTGCCACCAGCCGGGGGGCCCATAATTCACCCCTCCACTTT.

The chain carries TRBV18 and TRBJ1-5; D is unresolved. Germline V gene data show CDR1 as KGHSH and CDR2 as LQKENI. V lost 1 base, J lost 3 bases, and 10 bases lay in between. This CDR3 spans 15 amino acids. The CDR3: CASSPQGDPNQPQHF. For the CDR3, the DNA is TGTGCCAGCTCACCACAGGGAGACCCCAATCAGCCCCAGCATTTT.

The chain is built from TRBV7-9 and TRBJ2-7, with 7 positions matching TRBD2. The trim removed 4 bases at V and 2 bases at J, leaving 2 bases unmatched. This CDR3 is 13 amino acids long. Germline V CDR1 and CDR2: SEHNR, FQNEAQ (reference sequence). The CDR3 sequence is CASSWGGTYEQYF. The CDR3 coding sequence is TGTGCCAGCAGCTGGGGGGGGACCTACGAGCAGTACTTC.

This clone was picked up one time. The rearrangement links TRBV7-2 to TRBJ2-7; no definite D call. CDR3 length: 15 residues. Looked up from germline, CDR1 is SGHTA and CDR2 is FQGNSA. V shed 3 bases and J shed 2 bases, with 14 bases lying between them. CDR3 coding DNA: TGTGCCAGCAGCTTCTTGGCGACCCAGGCCTACGAGCAGTACTTC. Translation: CASSFLATQAYEQYF.

CDR3 DNA: TGCGCCAGCAGTACAGGGGGGTCCTACGAGCAGTACTTC. Its translation: CASSTGGSYEQYF. V is TRBV5-1 and J is TRBJ2-7; 8 bases map to TRBD1. CDR3 length: 13 residues. V lost 5 bases and J lost 1; bases outside the gene matches: 2. Germline V lookup: CDR1 SGHRS, CDR2 YFSETQ.

This clone was found a few times. This chain connects TRBV5-6 to TRBJ1-1; TRBD1 aligns across 7 bases. Germline V lookup: CDR1 SGHDT, CDR2 YYEEEE. Unmatched junction bases numbered 7, after V lost 7 bases and J lost 4 bases. The CDR3 loop spans 13 amino acids. The CDR3 sequence: CASGRGGGTEAFF. Here the CDR3 DNA reads TGTGCCAGCGGAAGAGGGGGCGGCACTGAAGCTTTCTTT.

CDR3 amino acids: CAIRDPRANRGNIQYF. The CDR3 DNA follows: TGTGCCATCAGGGACCCCCGGGCTAATCGGGGAAACATTCAGTACTTC. The chain combines TRBV10-3 with TRBJ2-4; TRBD2 might be the D (5 bases). The ends were cut back, 6 bases at V and 6 bases at J, with 21 bases in the middle. The CDR3 length is 16 residues. Germline V gene data show CDR1 as ENHRY and CDR2 as SYGVKD.